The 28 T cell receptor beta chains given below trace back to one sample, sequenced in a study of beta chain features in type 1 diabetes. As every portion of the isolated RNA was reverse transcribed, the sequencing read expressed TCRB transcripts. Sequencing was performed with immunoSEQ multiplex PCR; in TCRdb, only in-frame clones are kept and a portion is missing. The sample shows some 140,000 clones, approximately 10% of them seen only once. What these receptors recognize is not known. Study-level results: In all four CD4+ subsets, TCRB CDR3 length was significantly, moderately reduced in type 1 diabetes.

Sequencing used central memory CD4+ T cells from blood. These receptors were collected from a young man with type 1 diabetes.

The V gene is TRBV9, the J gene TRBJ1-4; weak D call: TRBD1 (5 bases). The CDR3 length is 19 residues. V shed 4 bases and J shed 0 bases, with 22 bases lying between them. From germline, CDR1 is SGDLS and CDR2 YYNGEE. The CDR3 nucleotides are TGTGCCAGCAGCCCAGGAACAGGTTTCTATTCGACAACTAATGAAAAACTGTTTTTT. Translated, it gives CASSPGTGFYSTTNEKLFF.

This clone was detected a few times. The CDR3 loop is CASGDGQNYGYTF. As DNA, the CDR3 is TGTGCTAGTGGCGATGGACAGAACTATGGCTACACCTTC. This chain uses TRBV12-5 with TRBJ1-2, with TRBD1 as a possible D gene (6 bases). Germline-derived CDR1 and CDR2 are LGHNT and FRNRAP. V was pared by 6 bases and J by 2 bases, with 10 bases between. The CDR3 length is 13 residues.

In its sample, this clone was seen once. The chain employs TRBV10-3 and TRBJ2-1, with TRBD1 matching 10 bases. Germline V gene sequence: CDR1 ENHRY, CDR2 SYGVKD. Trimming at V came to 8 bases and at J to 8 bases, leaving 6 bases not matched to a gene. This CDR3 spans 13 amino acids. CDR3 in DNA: TGTGCCATCGGCGGGACAGGGGCGTATGAGCAGTTCTTC. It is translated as CAIGGTGAYEQFF.

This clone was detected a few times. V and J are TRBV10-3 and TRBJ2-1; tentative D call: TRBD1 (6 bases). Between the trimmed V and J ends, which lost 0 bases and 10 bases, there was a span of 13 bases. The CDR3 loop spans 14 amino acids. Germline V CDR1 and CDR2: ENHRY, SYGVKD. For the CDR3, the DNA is TGTGCCATCAGTGAGTCGAGCGCCCAGGGGGAGCAGTTCTTC. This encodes CAISESSAQGEQFF.

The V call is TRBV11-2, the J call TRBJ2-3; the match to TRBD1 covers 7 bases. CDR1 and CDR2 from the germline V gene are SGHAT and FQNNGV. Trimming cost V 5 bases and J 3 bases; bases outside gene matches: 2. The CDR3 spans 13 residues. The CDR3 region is CASSKQGTDTQYF. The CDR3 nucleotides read TGTGCCAGCAGCAAACAGGGGACAGATACGCAGTATTTT.

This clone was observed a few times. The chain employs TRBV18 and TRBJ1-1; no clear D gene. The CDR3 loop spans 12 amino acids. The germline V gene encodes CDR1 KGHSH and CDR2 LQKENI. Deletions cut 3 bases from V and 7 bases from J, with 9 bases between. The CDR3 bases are TGTGCCAGCTCACCGGACGAGGGTGAAGCTTTCTTT. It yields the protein CASSPDEGEAFF.

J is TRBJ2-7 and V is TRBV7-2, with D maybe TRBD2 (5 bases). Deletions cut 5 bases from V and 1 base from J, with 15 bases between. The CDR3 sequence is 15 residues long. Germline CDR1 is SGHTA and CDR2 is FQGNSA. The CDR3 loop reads CASSLQGRDSYEQYF. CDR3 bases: TGTGCCAGCAGCCTGCAAGGACGGGATTCCTACGAGCAGTACTTC.

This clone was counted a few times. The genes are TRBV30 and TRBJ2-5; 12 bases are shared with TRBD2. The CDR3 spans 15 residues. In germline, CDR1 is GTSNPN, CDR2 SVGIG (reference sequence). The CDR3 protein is CAIDRTSGAQETQYF. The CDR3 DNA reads TGTGCTATAGACCGGACTAGCGGGGCACAAGAGACCCAGTACTTC.

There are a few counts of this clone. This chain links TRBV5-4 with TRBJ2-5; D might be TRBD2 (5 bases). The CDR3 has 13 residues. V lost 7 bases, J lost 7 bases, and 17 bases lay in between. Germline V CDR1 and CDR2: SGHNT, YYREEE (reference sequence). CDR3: CASGDWSGGTQYF. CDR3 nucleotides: TGTGCCAGCGGGGATTGGTCAGGAGGGACCCAGTACTTC. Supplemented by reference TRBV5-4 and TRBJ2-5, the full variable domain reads ETGVTQSPTHLIKTRGQQVTLRCSSQSGHNTVSWYQQALGQGPQFIFQYYREEENGRGNFPPRFSGLQFPNYSSELNVNALELDDSALYLCASGDWSGGTQYFGPGTRLLVL.

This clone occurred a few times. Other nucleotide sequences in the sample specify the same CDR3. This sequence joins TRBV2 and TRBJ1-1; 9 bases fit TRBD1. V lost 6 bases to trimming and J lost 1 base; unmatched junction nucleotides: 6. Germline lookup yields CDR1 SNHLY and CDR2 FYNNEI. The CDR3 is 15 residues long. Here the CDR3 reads CASSASGQGNTEAFF. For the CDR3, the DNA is TGTGCCAGCAGCGCCTCGGGACAGGGGAACACTGAAGCTTTCTTT.

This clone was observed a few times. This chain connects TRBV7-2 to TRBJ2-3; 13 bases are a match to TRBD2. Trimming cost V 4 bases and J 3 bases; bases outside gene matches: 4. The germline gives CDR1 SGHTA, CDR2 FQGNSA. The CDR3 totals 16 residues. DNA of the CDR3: TGTGCCAGCAGCTCCCGACTAGCGGGGGGTACAGATACGCAGTATTTT. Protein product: CASSSRLAGGTDTQYF. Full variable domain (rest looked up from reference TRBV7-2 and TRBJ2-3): GAGVSQSPSNKVTEKGKDVELRCDPISGHTALYWYRQSLGQGLEFLIYFQGNSAPDKSGLPSDRFSAERTGGSVSTLTIQRTQQEDSAVYLCASSSRLAGGTDTQYFGPGTRLTVL.

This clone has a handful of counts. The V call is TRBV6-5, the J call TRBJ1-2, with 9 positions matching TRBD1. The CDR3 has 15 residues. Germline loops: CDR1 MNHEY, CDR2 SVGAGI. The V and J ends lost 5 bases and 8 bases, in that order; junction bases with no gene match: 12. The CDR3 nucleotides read TGTGCCAGCAGTCAAATCGGACAGGGGATCCGGGGCTACACCTTC. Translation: CASSQIGQGIRGYTF.

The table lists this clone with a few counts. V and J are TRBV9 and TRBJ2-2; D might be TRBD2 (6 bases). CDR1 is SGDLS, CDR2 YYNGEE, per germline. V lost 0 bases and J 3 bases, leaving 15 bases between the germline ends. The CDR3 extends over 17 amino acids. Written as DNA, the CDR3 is TGTGCCAGCAGCGTAGCAGGTGGAGGGACCGACACCGGGGAGCTGTTTTTT. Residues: CASSVAGGGTDTGELFF.

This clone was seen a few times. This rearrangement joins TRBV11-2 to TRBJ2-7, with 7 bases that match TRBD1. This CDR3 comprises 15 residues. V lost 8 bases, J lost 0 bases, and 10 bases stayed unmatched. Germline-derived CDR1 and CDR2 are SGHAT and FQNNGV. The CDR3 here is CASRTIRGFSYEQYF. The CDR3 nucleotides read TGTGCCAGCCGCACTATCAGGGGGTTCTCCTACGAGCAGTACTTC.

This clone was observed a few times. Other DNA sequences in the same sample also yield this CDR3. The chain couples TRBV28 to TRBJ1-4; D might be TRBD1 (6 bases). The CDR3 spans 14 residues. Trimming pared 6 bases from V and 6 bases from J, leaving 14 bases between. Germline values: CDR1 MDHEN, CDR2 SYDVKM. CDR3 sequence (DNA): TGTGCCAGCAGCCTGGACAGAGAGGATGAAAAACTGTTTTTT. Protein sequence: CASSLDREDEKLFF. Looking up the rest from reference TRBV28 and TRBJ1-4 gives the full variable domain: DVKVTQSSRYLVKRTGEKVFLECVQDMDHENMFWYRQDPGLGLRLIYFSYDVKMKEKGDIPEGYSVSREKKERFSLILESASTNQTSMYLCASSLDREDEKLFFGSGTQLSVL.

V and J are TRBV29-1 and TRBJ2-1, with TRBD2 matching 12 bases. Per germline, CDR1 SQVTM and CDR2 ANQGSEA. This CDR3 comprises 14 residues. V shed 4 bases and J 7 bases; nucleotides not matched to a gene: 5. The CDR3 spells CSVVGLAGGNEQFF. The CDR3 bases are TGCAGCGTTGTCGGCCTAGCGGGGGGGAATGAGCAGTTCTTC.

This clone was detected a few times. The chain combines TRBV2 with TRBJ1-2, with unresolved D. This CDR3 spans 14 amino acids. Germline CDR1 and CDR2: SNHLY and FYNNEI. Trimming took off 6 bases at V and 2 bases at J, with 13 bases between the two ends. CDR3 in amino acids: CASRDRGGNYGYTF. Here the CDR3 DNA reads TGTGCCAGCAGGGACCGGGGAGGAAACTATGGCTACACCTTC. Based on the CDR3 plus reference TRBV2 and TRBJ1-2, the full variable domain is EPEVTQTPSHQVTQMGQEVILRCVPISNHLYFYWYRQILGQKVEFLVSFYNNEISEKSEIFDDQFSVERPDGSNFTLKIRSTKLEDSAMYFCASRDRGGNYGYTFGSGTRLTVV.

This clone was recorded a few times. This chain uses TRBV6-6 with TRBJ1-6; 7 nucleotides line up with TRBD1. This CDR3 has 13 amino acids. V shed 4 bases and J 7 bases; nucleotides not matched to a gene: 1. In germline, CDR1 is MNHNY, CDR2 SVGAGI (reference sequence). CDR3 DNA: TGTGCCAGCAGTTGGGACAGAAATTCACCCCTCCACTTT. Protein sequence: CASSWDRNSPLHF.

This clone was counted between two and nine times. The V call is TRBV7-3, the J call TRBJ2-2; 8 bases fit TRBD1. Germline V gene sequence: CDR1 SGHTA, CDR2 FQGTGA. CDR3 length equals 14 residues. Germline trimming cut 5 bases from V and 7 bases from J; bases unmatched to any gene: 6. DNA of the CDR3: TGTGCCAGCAGCCAGGGGGCCCGTGGCGGGGAGCTGTTTTTT. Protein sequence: CASSQGARGGELFF.

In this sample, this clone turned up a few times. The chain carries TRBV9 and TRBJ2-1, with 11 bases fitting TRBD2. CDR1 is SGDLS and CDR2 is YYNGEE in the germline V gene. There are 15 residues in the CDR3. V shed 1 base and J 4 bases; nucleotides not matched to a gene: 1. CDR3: CASSVTSGGYNEQFF. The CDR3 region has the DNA TGTGCCAGCAGCGTAACTAGCGGGGGTTACAATGAGCAGTTCTTC.

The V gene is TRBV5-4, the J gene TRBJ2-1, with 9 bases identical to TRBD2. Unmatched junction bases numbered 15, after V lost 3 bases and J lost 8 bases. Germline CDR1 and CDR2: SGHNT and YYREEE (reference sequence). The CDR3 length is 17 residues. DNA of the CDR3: TGTGCCAGCAGCTGGGAGGATAGGCGGGGGGGCCTCGATGAGCAGTTCTTC. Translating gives CASSWEDRRGGLDEQFF. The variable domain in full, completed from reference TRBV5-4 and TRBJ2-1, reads ETGVTQSPTHLIKTRGQQVTLRCSSQSGHNTVSWYQQALGQGPQFIFQYYREEENGRGNFPPRFSGLQFPNYSSELNVNALELDDSALYLCASSWEDRRGGLDEQFFGPGTRLTVL.

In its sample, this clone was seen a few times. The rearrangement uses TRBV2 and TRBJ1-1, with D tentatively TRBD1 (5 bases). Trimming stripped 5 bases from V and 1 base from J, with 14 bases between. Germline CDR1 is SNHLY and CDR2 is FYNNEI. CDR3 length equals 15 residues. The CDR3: CASSFGRAANTEAFF. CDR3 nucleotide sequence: TGTGCCAGCAGTTTTGGCAGGGCTGCGAACACTGAAGCTTTCTTT.

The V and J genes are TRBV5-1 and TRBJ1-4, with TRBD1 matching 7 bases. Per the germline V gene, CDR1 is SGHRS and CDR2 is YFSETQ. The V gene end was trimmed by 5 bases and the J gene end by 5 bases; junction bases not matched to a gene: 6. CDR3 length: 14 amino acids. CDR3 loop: CASSPRDRNEKLFF. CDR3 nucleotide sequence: TGCGCCAGCAGTCCCCGGGACAGAAATGAAAAACTGTTTTTT.

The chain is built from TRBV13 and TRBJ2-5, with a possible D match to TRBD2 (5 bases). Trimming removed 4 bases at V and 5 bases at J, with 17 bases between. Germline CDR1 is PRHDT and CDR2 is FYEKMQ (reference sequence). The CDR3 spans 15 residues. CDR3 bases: TGTGCCAGCAGCTCTAGCTCCCGGGGTGGGGAGACCCAGTACTTC. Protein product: CASSSSSRGGETQYF.

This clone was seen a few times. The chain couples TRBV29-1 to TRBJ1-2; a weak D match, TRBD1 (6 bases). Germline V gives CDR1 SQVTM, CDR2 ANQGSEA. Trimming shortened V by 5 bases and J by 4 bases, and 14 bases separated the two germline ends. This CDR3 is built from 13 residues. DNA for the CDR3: TGCAGCGTTCCCTCAGGGGCTCTCTATGGCTACACCTTC. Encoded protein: CSVPSGALYGYTF.

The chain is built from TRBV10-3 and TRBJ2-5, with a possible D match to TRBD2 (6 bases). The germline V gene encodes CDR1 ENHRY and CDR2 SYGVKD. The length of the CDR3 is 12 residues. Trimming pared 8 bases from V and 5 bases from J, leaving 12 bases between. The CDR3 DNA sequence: TGTGCCATCTCCACCAGCGGGGAGACCCAGTACTTC. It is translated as CAISTSGETQYF.

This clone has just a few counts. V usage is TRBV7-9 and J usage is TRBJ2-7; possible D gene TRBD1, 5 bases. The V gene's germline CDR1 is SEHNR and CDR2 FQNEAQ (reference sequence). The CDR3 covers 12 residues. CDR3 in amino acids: CSIAQGIGEQYF. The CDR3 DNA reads TGTTCGATCGCCCAGGGAATAGGAGAGCAGTACTTC.

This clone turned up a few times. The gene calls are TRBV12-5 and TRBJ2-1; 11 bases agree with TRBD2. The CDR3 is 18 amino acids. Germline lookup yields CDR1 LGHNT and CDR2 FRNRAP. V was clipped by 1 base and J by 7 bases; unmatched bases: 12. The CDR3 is CASGLAILAGGEANEQFF. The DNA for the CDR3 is TGTGCTAGTGGTTTGGCGATCTTAGCGGGGGGGGAGGCGAATGAGCAGTTCTTC.